Reported below is one T cell receptor beta chain. This CDR3 is built from 16 residues. This PCR relied on a set of 60 Vbeta primers and 13 Jbeta primers. Profiled with immunoSEQ multiplex PCR; TCRdb holds only in-frame clones, not every one. The data show about 110,000 clones, with less than 85% seen just once and approximately 2% held by the top ten. This sample was included in a study of cytomegalovirus exposure and HLA in healthy donors. J is TRBJ2-1 and V is TRBV12-2; TRBD2, the table's D call, was not compared with the DNA. TRBV12-2 is a listed pseudogene. This clonotype originated in a man between 18 and 35 years old in good health and CMV-seronegative. Sequenced input: PBMCs. The CDR3 DNA reads TGTGCAAGTCGCTTAGTGGCGGGGGGGCTTTACAATGAGCAGTTCTTC. Protein sequence: CASRLVAGGLYNEQFF.